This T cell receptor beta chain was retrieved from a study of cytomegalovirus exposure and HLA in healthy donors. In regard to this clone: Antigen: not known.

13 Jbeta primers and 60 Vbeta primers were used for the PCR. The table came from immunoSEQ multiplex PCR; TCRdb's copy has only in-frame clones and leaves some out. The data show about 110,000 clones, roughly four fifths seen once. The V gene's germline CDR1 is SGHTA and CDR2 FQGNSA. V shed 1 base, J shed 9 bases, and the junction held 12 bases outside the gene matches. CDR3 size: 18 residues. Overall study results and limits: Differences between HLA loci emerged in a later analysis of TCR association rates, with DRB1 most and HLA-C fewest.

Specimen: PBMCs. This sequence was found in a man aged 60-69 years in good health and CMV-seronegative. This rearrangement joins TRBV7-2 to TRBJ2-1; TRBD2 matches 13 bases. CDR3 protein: CASSLGTSGGQLGSEQFF. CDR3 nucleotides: TGTGCCAGCAGCTTAGGGACTAGCGGGGGCCAACTTGGGAGTGAGCAGTTCTTC.